The 15 T cell receptor beta chains reported below all come from one sample, sequenced in a study of blood T cells in healthy people across ages (dated by TCRdb to between 2015 and 2017). Library preparation employed 5' RACE. Instrument on record: Illumina HiSeq 2500. A second 7 to 11 cycle PCR used a sample-barcoded 5' primer and a J-beta primer mix. TCRdb reprocessing: public reads trimmed at Q25 with fastp, clones called with MiXCR, in-frame beta chains kept. Every entry covers one CDR3 protein and lists the most common genes and DNA from its rows. Within this sample are 1.5 million to 2 million distinct CDR3 sequences, with around half of them counted one time only. Of the sample, roughly 2.1% falls within the top ten clones. The source material was blood. Receptors originate from a woman between 35 and 50 years old in good health.

The J gene is TRBJ2-1, the V gene TRBV6-6; tentatively, D is TRBD1 or TRBD2 (6 bases each). V lost 7 bases to trimming and J lost 8 bases, with 18 bases between them. From germline, CDR1 is MNHNY and CDR2 SVGAGI (reference sequence). This CDR3 has 14 amino acids. The CDR3 DNA follows: TGTGCCAGCATTCTCACGGGGGCGGGTTATGAGCAGTTCTTC. It translates to CASILTGAGYEQFF.

The J gene is TRBJ1-1, the V gene TRBV6-5; D perhaps matches TRBD1 (5 bases). With 0 bases removed from V and 0 bases from J, the gap between germline ends came to 8 bases. The CDR3 loop spans 15 amino acids. Germline V gene sequence: CDR1 MNHEY, CDR2 SVGAGI. The CDR3 reads CASSYSKGLNTEAFF. For the CDR3, the DNA is TGTGCCAGCAGTTACTCCAAGGGGTTGAACACTGAAGCTTTCTTT.

The rearrangement joins TRBV9 to TRBJ2-4; either TRBD1 or TRBD2 may fit D (6 bases each). The J call may be mistaken, given a closer DNA end match to TRBJ2-7. In germline, CDR1 is SGDLS, CDR2 YYNGEE. The CDR3 has 15 amino acids. The CDR3 loop is CASSPLGGLGTEQYF. The CDR3 DNA sequence: TGTGCCAGCAGCCCCCTAGGGGGACTGGGAACCGAGCAGTACTTC.

CDR3 sequence (DNA): TGTGCCAGCAGTTATGGACAGGTCGGGCCAGATACGCAGTATTTT. It translates to CASSYGQVGPDTQYF. This chain uses TRBV6-2 or TRBV6-3 with TRBJ2-3, with 7 bases matching TRBD1. After removal of 3 bases from V and 4 bases from J, the junction contained 7 bases not matched to a gene. Germline V lookup: CDR1 MNHEY, CDR2 SVGEGT. CDR3 length: 15 amino acids.

In nucleotides, the CDR3 is TGTGCCAGCAGTTTGAGGCAGGGGTCATCATTGAACACTGAAGCTTTCTTT. It codes for CASSLRQGSSLNTEAFF. The J gene is TRBJ1-1, the V gene TRBV12-3 or TRBV12-4; a weak D match, TRBD1 (6 bases). The CDR3 consists of 17 residues. Trimming stripped 3 bases from V and 0 bases from J, with 17 bases between.

In this sample, this clonotype turned up a few times. The chain employs TRBV20-1 and TRBJ2-1, with 8 bases matching TRBD1. With 6 bases clipped from V and 4 bases from J, the junction kept 11 bases outside the gene matches. The CDR3 contains 15 residues. Germline loops: CDR1 DFQATT, CDR2 SNEGSKA (reference sequence). The CDR3 DNA reads as TGCAGTGCAAGGGACAGGACTAAAAAGTACAATGAGCAGTTCTTC. It is translated as CSARDRTKKYNEQFF.

V is TRBV20-1 and J is TRBJ2-3; D unclear. Germline assignment: CDR1 DFQATT and CDR2 SNEGSKA (reference sequence). The CDR3 loop spans 15 amino acids. The germline V and J ends were trimmed by 4 bases and 4 bases, with 18 bases remaining between them. In DNA, the CDR3 is TGCAGTGCTACCCACCGGGCCCAGAGTCCAGATACGCAGTATTTT. It translates to CSATHRAQSPDTQYF.

For the CDR3, the DNA is TGTGCCAGCAGGGTCCGGGGGGGGGCCCATCTCACAGATACGCAGTATTTT. The encoded protein is CASRVRGGAHLTDTQYF. The rearrangement uses TRBV6-1 and TRBJ2-3; 8 bases fit TRBD2. From germline, CDR1 is MNHNS and CDR2 SASEGT. The CDR3 has 17 residues. The ends lost 6 bases at V and 2 bases at J; junction bases unmatched: 13.

V is TRBV7-2 and J is TRBJ1-2; TRBD1 matches at 7 bases. The CDR3 extends over 13 amino acids. Germline V lookup: CDR1 SGHTA, CDR2 FQGNSA. V shed 3 bases and J 7 bases; nucleotides not matched to a gene: 5. The CDR3 sequence is CASSFQGEAGYTF. The CDR3 DNA follows: TGTGCCAGCAGCTTTCAGGGGGAGGCTGGCTACACCTTC.

For the CDR3, the DNA is TGCGCCAGCATACCCAGCGGGGGAGGGACAGATACGCAGTATTTT. Its translation: CASIPSGGGTDTQYF. The gene calls are TRBV5-1 and TRBJ2-3; 8 bases align to TRBD2. V was pared by 6 bases and J by 3 bases, with 9 bases of the junction left unmatched. The CDR3 contains 15 residues. The germline V gene has CDR1 SGHRS and CDR2 YFSETQ.

The V and J genes are TRBV6-6 and TRBJ2-7, with D tentatively TRBD2 (5 bases). CDR3 size: 15 residues. CDR1 is MNHNY, CDR2 SVGAGI, per germline (reference sequence). The V end lost 1 base, the J end lost 0 bases, and 10 bases lay between the germline ends. DNA for the CDR3: TGTGCCAGCAGTTACTTAGGGAGCCTCTCCTACGAGCAGTACTTC. Translated: CASSYLGSLSYEQYF.

The CDR3 DNA follows: TGTGCCAGCAGTCCACCCGGACAGGGGCTACGGGAGACCCAGTACTTC. Its protein product is CASSPPGQGLRETQYF. The chain couples TRBV6-2 or TRBV6-3 to TRBJ2-5; 9 nucleotides match TRBD1. This CDR3 comprises 16 residues. CDR1 MNHEY and CDR2 SVGEGT come from the germline V gene. The ends lost 5 bases at V and 5 bases at J; junction bases unmatched: 12.

The V call is TRBV6-5, the J call TRBJ1-4; perhaps TRBD1 as D (6 bases). The CDR3 is 16 residues long. Germline-derived CDR1 and CDR2 are MNHEY and SVGAGI. Trimming cost V 0 bases and J 7 bases, with 15 bases left between them. CDR3 DNA sequence: TGTGCCAGCAGTTACTCATCAGCAGGGGTGGGTGAAAAACTGTTTTTT. Translation gives CASSYSSAGVGEKLFF.

The V gene is TRBV20-1, the J gene TRBJ2-1, with 9 bases fitting TRBD2. Unmatched junction bases numbered 5, after V lost 0 bases and J lost 5 bases. CDR1 is DFQATT, CDR2 SNEGSKA, per germline (reference sequence). The CDR3 extends over 15 amino acids. CDR3 residues: CSAREGGGVDNEQFF. CDR3 DNA sequence: TGCAGTGCTAGAGAGGGCGGGGGGGTCGACAATGAGCAGTTCTTC.

This clonotype was found a few times. The V and J genes are TRBV7-2 and TRBJ2-5; a possible D gene is TRBD1 (5 bases). V was pared by 5 bases and J by 2 bases, with 15 bases between. CDR1 and CDR2 from the germline V gene are SGHTA and FQGNSA. The CDR3 has 15 residues. CDR3 in amino acids: CASSPRQNNQETQYF. CDR3 nucleotide sequence: TGTGCCAGCAGCCCGCGACAGAACAATCAAGAGACCCAGTACTTC.